The 7 T cell receptor beta chains reported below all come from one sample, sequenced in a study of shared clonotypes between healthy human individuals. Naivety among CD8 cells was defined by CD45RO negativity and positive CCR7 selection, thereby excluding terminally differentiated effector memory CD45RA+ cells. Generated by immunoSEQ multiplex PCR, the TCRdb table keeps only in-frame clones and is missing some. The sample includes about 2.1 million clones, about 92% of them seen just once. The source material was naive CD8+ T cells from PBMCs. Receptors were obtained from a man between 18 and 29 years old in good health. Some clones in this sample may be carry-over from other donors' samples.

The chain couples TRBV10-3 to TRBJ1-1; D is unresolved. Germline V gene sequence: CDR1 ENHRY, CDR2 SYGVKD. The length of the CDR3 is 16 residues. Trimming took 3 bases from V and 2 from J, leaving 16 bases between them. The chain's CDR3 is CAISDPAAVPNTEAFF. The CDR3 nucleotides read TGTGCCATCAGTGACCCCGCGGCGGTACCAAACACTGAAGCTTTCTTT.

The J gene is TRBJ2-7, the V gene TRBV5-1; 7 bases fit TRBD1. V lost 3 bases, J lost 3 bases, and 9 bases stayed unmatched. The germline gives CDR1 SGHRS, CDR2 YFSETQ. The CDR3 contains 15 residues. CDR3 in DNA: TGCGCCAGCAGCTGGGCCTGGGACAGCTACTACGAGCAGTACTTC. The encoded protein is CASSWAWDSYYEQYF.

The chain employs TRBV29-1 and TRBJ2-1, with 9 positions matching TRBD2. The trim removed 7 bases at V and 8 bases at J, leaving 15 bases unmatched. The CDR3 totals 15 residues. CDR1 is SQVTM, CDR2 ANQGSEA, per germline. The CDR3 sequence: CSGRGASGTQDEQFF. In nucleotides, the CDR3 is TGCAGCGGACGGGGGGCTAGCGGGACGCAGGATGAGCAGTTCTTC.

This clone has just one count. The rearrangement links TRBV27 to TRBJ2-7; D is perhaps TRBD2 (5 bases). V lost 0 bases and J lost 3, with 12 bases in between. Germline V gives CDR1 MNHEY, CDR2 SMNVEV (reference sequence). The CDR3 extends over 15 amino acids. The CDR3 region is CASSLSYAGLYEQYF. The CDR3 coding sequence is TGTGCCAGCAGTTTATCGTACGCGGGCCTCTACGAGCAGTACTTC.

The rearrangement links TRBV5-4 to TRBJ1-2; maybe TRBD1 (5 bases). The V gene's germline CDR1 is SGHNT and CDR2 YYREEE (reference sequence). The V end lost 2 bases, the J end lost 3 bases, and 14 bases lay between the germline ends. The CDR3 totals 15 residues. CDR3 region: CASSLGRREDYGYTF. CDR3 bases: TGTGCCAGCAGCTTAGGGCGCAGGGAGGACTATGGCTACACCTTC.

The chain employs TRBV13 and TRBJ2-7; 8 nucleotides match TRBD1. CDR1 and CDR2 (germline): PRHDT, FYEKMQ (reference sequence). The ends lost 2 bases at V and 3 bases at J; junction bases unmatched: 3. The CDR3 totals 14 residues. The DNA for the CDR3 is TGTGCCAGCAGCTTATTGGACAGGGACTACGAGCAGTACTTC. It specifies CASSLLDRDYEQYF.

This clone was recorded only once. This sample also contains other DNA sequences that code for the same CDR3. The J gene is TRBJ2-3, the V gene TRBV9, with 9 bases matching TRBD2. There are 17 residues in the CDR3. After removal of 0 bases from V and 2 bases from J, the junction contained 7 bases not matched to a gene. CDR1 is SGDLS and CDR2 is YYNGEE in the germline V gene. This CDR3 reads CASSVAASGTSTDTQYF. The CDR3 nucleotides read TGTGCCAGCAGCGTAGCAGCTAGCGGGACCTCCACAGATACGCAGTATTTT. Full variable domain (missing parts from reference TRBV9 and TRBJ2-3): DSGVTQTPKHLITATGQRVTLRCSPRSGDLSVYWYQQSLDQGLQFLIQYYNGEERAKGNILERFSAQQFPDLHSELNLSSLELGDSALYFCASSVAASGTSTDTQYFGPGTRLTVL.